Listed here is a single TCR beta chain. The junction had 7 bases not matched to a gene; V was cut back by 4 bases and J by 5 bases. The CDR3 covers 14 residues. Per the germline V gene, CDR1 is LGHNA and CDR2 is YSLEER. The data originate from a study of molecular identifiers for immune sequencing clone quantification. Via MiXCR, TCRdb re-called the PCR reads, giving one row per CDR3 protein. The sample holds 550,000 to 750,000 distinct CDR3 sequences, less than 20% seen once. The TCR sequence derives from a human donor in good health. Some libraries in this study had Jurkat cell RNA spiked in. Specimen: naive CD8+ T cells from blood, with Jurkat cell RNA spiked in. Subset specified: FACS-sorted CD8+CD4-CCR7+CD45RA+ naive T cells. This chain uses TRBV4-3 with TRBJ2-5, with TRBD1 matching 7 bases. The chain's CDR3 is CASSPYRGGETQYF. In DNA, the CDR3 is TGCGCCAGCAGCCCGTACAGGGGTGGGGAGACCCAGTACTTC.